Listed here is a single T cell receptor beta chain. Its antigen is not known. These data originate in a study of graft-versus-host responses after intestinal transplantation. As for the study in general: As for transplant type, recipients had multivisceral, liver-intestinal, or isolated intestinal grafts. Induction using anti-thymocyte globulin, followed by tacrolimus and steroids for two to three years, was given to all recipients. Notes on the study in general: With peak circulating GvH clone levels came an association with early post-transplant HvG declines. In recipient marrow, GvH clones were found, and some appeared first in ileum or blood.

Libraries were prepared by immunoSEQ multiplex PCR; TCRdb keeps only in-frame clonotypes and omits some of them. The sample holds just under 100,000 clones, over 75% seen once. Trimming left V 1 base short and J 0 bases short, with 11 bases between. The V gene's germline CDR1 is LNHDA and CDR2 SQIVND (reference sequence). The CDR3 runs to 16 residues. The origin of this receptor is a human patient who received an intestinal transplant, so some T cells may come from the graft donor. This material consisted of PBMCs, taken roughly 68 weeks after intestinal transplant. The J gene is TRBJ2-3, the V gene TRBV19; D may be TRBD2 (6 bases). As DNA, the CDR3 is TGTGCCAGTAGTATAGGGGGGGTCACTAGCACAGATACGCAGTATTTT. Encoded protein: CASSIGGVTSTDTQYF.